A single sample is the source of the 5 T cell receptor beta chains below, sequenced in a study of T cells in Graves' hyperthyroidism and ophthalmopathy (dated by TCRdb to about 2019). Libraries were constructed by multiplex PCR. Sequenced using an Illumina HiSeq 2000. TCR beta CDR3 regions were amplified from RNA transcripts. The TCR CDR3 was subjected to a first round of RT-PCR using the HTBI primer set and the Qiagen OneStep RT-PCR kit. TCRdb itself trimmed the public reads at Q25 with fastp, ran MiXCR and retained productive beta chains. For every CDR3 protein sequence, its rows merge into one entry that carries the most common genes and DNA. The sample table lists about 210,000 distinct CDR3 sequences, roughly 17% of them with a count of one. Around 52% of the sample is taken by the ten largest. Sequencing used blood. Receptors were obtained from a man aged 45-60 years with Graves' hyperthyroidism.

This clonotype occurred many times. The chain is built from TRBV29-1 and TRBJ2-7; 12 nucleotides line up with TRBD1. Germline CDR1 is SQVTM and CDR2 is ANQGSEA. The CDR3 runs 16 residues. V was pared by 3 bases and J by 2 bases, with 8 bases of the junction left unmatched. The CDR3 DNA follows: TGCAGCGTTGAGGCTTCGGGACAGGGGGCAGCCTACGAGCAGTACTTC. It codes for CSVEASGQGAAYEQYF.

This chain joins TRBV24-1 and TRBJ2-1, with 12 bases fitting TRBD2. The CDR3 length is 17 residues. Germline-derived CDR1 and CDR2 are KGHDR and SFDVKD. V lost 2 bases to trimming and J lost 5 bases; unmatched junction nucleotides: 6. In nucleotides, the CDR3 is TGTGCCACCAGTGATTGGGGACTAGCGGGTGCCAACAATGAGCAGTTCTTC. Amino acids: CATSDWGLAGANNEQFF.

This clonotype was observed a few times. The rearrangement joins TRBV9 to TRBJ2-2; the D is unclear. CDR3 length: 13 amino acids. Trimming took off 4 bases at V and 7 bases at J, with 11 bases between the two ends. Germline lookup yields CDR1 SGDLS and CDR2 YYNGEE. The CDR3 coding sequence is TGTGCCAGCAGCCCCCGACGAGTCGGGGAGCTGTTTTTT. Translation gives CASSPRRVGELFF.

This clonotype was seen repeatedly, ten times or more. V usage is TRBV20-1 and J usage is TRBJ1-4; D is uncertain. V was shortened by 6 bases and J by 0 bases, with 11 bases between the two germline ends. Germline V gene sequence: CDR1 DFQATT, CDR2 SNEGSKA (reference sequence). This CDR3 spans 14 amino acids. The CDR3 reads CSARMITTNEKLFF. In nucleotides, the CDR3 is TGCAGTGCGAGAATGATTACAACTAATGAAAAACTGTTTTTT.

This clonotype has at least ten counts. The CDR3 sequence is CASSSTPYNEQFF. CDR3 nucleotide sequence: TGTGCCAGCAGCTCCACACCATACAATGAGCAGTTCTTC. The V call is TRBV7-2, the J call TRBJ2-1; D call uncertain. The CDR3 is 13 residues long. V lost 4 bases and J lost 4, with 8 bases in between. CDR1 is SGHTA, CDR2 FQGNSA, per germline. The complete variable domain, with remaining parts taken from reference TRBV7-2 and TRBJ2-1, reads GAGVSQSPSNKVTEKGKDVELRCDPISGHTALYWYRQSLGQGLEFLIYFQGNSAPDKSGLPSDRFSAERTGGSVSTLTIQRTQQEDSAVYLCASSSTPYNEQFFGPGTRLTVL.